This T cell receptor (beta chain) was identified in a study of blood T cell repertoires in COVID-19. For the study at large: COVID-19 samples collected from the United States, Italy and Spain covered acute and convalescent phases.

J gave up 7 bases and V 5 bases, and 9 bases lay outside the gene matches. The CDR3 loop spans 14 amino acids. Per the germline V gene, CDR1 is SGHTA and CDR2 is FQGNSA. Original processing notes: Amplification with reference gene primers provided the estimates of nucleated cell counts. Data came from immunoSEQ multiplex PCR; TCRdb stores just in-frame clones and leaves some out. D and trimming were read from the DNA, whereas the V and J calls and clone size are those reported in that table. The sample has 450,000 or so clones, 89% seen once. The material sequenced was peripheral blood. This receptor was obtained from a woman aged 40 to 49 with COVID-19, enrolled during active disease. V is TRBV7-2 and J is TRBJ2-5; 8 bases match TRBD2. The CDR3 region is CASSVTGRVGTQYF. For the CDR3, the DNA is TGTGCCAGCAGCGTCACCGGGAGGGTGGGGACCCAGTACTTC.